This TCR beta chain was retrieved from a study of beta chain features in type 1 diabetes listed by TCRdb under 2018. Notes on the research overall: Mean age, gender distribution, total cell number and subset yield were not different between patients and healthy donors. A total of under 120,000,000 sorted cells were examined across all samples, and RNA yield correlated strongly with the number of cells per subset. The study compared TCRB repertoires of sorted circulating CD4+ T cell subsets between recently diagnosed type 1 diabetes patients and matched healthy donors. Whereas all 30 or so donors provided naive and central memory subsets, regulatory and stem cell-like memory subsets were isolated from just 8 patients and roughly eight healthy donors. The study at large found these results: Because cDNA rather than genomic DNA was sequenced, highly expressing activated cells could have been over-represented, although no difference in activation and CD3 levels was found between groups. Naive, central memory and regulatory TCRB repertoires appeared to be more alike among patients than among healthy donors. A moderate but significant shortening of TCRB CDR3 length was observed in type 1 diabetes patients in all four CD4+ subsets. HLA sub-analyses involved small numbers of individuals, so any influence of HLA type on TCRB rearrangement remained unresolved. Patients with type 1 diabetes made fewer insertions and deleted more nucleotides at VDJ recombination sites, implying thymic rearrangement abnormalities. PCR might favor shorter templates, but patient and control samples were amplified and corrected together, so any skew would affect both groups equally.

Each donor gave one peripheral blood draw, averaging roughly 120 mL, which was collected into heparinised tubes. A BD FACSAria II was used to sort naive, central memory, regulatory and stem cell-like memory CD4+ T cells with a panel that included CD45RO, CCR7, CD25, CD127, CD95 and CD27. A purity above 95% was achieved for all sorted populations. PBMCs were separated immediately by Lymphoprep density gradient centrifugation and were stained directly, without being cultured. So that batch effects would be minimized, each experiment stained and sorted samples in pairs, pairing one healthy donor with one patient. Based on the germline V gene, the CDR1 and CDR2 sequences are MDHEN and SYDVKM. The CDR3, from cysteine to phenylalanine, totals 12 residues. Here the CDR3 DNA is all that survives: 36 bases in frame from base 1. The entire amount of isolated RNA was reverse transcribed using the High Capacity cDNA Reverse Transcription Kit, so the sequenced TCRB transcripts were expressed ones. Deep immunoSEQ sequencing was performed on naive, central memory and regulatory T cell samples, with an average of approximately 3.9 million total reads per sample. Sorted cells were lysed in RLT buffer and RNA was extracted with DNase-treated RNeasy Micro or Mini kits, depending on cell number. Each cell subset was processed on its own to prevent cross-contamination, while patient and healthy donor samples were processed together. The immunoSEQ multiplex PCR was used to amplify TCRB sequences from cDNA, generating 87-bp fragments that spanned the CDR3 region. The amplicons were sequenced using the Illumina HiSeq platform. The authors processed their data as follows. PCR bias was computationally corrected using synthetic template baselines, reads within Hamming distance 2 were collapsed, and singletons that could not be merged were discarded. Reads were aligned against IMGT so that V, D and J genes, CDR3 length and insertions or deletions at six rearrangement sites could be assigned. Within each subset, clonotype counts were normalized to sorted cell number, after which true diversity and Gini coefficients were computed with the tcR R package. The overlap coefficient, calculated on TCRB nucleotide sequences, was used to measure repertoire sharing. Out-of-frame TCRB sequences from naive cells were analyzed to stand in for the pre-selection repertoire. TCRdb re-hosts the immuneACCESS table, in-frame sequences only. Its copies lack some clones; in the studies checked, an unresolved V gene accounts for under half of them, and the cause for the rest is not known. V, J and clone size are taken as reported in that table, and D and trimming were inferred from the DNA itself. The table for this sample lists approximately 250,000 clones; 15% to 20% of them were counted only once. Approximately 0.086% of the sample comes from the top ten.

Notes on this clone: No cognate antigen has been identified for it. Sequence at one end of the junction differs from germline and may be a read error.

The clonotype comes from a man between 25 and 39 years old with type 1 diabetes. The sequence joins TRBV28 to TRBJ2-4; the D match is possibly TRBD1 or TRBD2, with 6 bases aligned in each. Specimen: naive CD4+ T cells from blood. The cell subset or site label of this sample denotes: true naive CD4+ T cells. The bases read TGTGCCAGCAGTTTACTTAGGGGGGATTATAACTTC. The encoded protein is CASSLLRGDYNF.